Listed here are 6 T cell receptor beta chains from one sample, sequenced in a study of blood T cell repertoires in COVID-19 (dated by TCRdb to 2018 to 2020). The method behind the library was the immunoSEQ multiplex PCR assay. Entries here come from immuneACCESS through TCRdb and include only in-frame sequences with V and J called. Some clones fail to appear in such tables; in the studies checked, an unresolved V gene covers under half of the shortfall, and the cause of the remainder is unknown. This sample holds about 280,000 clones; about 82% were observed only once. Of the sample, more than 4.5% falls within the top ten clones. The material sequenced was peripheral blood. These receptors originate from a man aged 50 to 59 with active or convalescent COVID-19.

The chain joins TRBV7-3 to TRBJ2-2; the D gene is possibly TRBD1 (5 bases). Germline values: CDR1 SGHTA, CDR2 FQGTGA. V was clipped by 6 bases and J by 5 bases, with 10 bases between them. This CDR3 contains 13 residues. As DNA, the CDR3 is TGTGCCAGCAGGACGGCAGGGACCGGGGAGCTGTTTTTT. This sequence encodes CASRTAGTGELFF.

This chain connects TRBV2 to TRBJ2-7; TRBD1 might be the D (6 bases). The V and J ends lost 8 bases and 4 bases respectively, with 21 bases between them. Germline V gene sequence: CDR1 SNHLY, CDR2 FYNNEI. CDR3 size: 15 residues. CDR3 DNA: TGTGCCAGCCGATACCGGGACATGGGATTTTACGAGCAGTACTTC. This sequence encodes CASRYRDMGFYEQYF.

The CDR3 region has the DNA TGTGCCAGCAGTGGGGGAGGCAGCACCTACGAGCAGTACTTC. Translating it yields CASSGGGSTYEQYF. The genes are TRBV28 and TRBJ2-7; possibly TRBD2 for D (6 bases). Per the germline V gene, CDR1 is MDHEN and CDR2 is SYDVKM. V lost 5 bases and J lost 2, with 13 bases in between. This CDR3 comprises 14 residues.

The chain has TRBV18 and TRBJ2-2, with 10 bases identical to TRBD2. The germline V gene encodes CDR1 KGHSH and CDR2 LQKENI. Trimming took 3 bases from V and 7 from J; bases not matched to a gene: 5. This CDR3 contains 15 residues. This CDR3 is CASSPSGRAIGELFF. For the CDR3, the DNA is TGTGCCAGCTCACCGAGCGGGAGGGCCATCGGGGAGCTGTTTTTT.

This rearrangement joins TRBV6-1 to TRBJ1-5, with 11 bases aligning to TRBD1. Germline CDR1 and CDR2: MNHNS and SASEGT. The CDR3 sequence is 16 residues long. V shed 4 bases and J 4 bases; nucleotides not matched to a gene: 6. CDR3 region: CASSARDRGINQPQHF. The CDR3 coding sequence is TGTGCCAGCAGTGCCAGGGACAGGGGGATTAATCAGCCCCAGCATTTT.

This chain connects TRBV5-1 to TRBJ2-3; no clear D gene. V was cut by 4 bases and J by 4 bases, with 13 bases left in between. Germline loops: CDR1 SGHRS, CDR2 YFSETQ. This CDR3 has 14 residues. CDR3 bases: TGCGCCAGCAGCCCCCGAGGTCAAGCAGATACGCAGTATTTT. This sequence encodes CASSPRGQADTQYF.